Below, 24 T cell receptor beta chains from the same sample are listed, as sequenced in a study of T cells after yellow fever vaccination. One entry per CDR3 protein, called by TCRdb with MiXCR from the 5' RACE reads. The sample has around 250,000 distinct CDR3 sequences, roughly 5% seen once. The sequences come from CD4+ T cells sorted from PBMCs, collected on the day of the yellow fever booster vaccination. Receptors originate from a young man who received the YFV17D yellow fever vaccine.

This sequence joins TRBV4-3 and TRBJ2-3; D call uncertain. Trimming removed 0 bases from V and 7 bases from J, with 8 bases in between. Germline CDR1 is LGHNA and CDR2 is YSLEER. This CDR3 is built from 13 residues. The CDR3 DNA follows: TGCGCCAGCAGCCAAGAACCGAAAAATACGCAGTATTTT. Translated: CASSQEPKNTQYF.

The V and J genes are TRBV7-3 and TRBJ1-6; D might be TRBD1 (5 bases). The CDR3 runs to 16 residues. The V gene's germline CDR1 is SGHTA and CDR2 FQGTGA. Trimming stripped 5 bases from V and 7 bases from J, with 18 bases between. DNA for the CDR3: TGTGCCAGCAGCCTCTGGGGGGAGGGTTACAATTCACCCCTCCACTTT. Residues: CASSLWGEGYNSPLHF.

In its sample, this clonotype was seen a few times. This chain links TRBV12-3 or TRBV12-4 with TRBJ1-2; D possibly corresponds to TRBD1 (6 bases). The CDR3 loop spans 14 amino acids. V shed 1 base and J shed 4 bases, with 10 bases lying between them. CDR3 coding DNA: TGTGCCAGCAGTTTAGGGCCAGGGGTCTATGGCTACACCTTC. Translation: CASSLGPGVYGYTF.

The chain has TRBV6-4 and TRBJ1-1; D unresolved. The CDR3 covers 13 residues. Germline CDR1 MRHNA, CDR2 SNTAGT. Between the trimmed V and J ends, which lost 4 bases and 4 bases, there was a span of 10 bases. The CDR3, as DNA: TGTGCCAGCAGTGTAGAACCCGGCACTGAAGCTTTCTTT. Translated, it gives CASSVEPGTEAFF.

Ten or more counts support this clonotype. The rearrangement uses TRBV13 and TRBJ2-7; D call uncertain. Germline V CDR1 and CDR2: PRHDT, FYEKMQ (reference sequence). The length of the CDR3 is 14 residues. Trimming cost V 3 bases and J 0 bases, with 9 bases left between them. The CDR3 DNA reads TGTGCCAGCAGCTTCAAGGGTAGCTCCTACGAGCAGTACTTC. The encoded protein is CASSFKGSSYEQYF.

This clonotype was observed a few times. V is TRBV7-2 and J is TRBJ2-2, with 7 bases lining up with TRBD1. Trimming at V came to 4 bases and at J to 5 bases, leaving 13 bases not matched to a gene. CDR3 length: 17 residues. Germline lookup yields CDR1 SGHTA and CDR2 FQGNSA. The CDR3 here is CASSYFRDSHLTGELFF. The DNA for the CDR3 is TGTGCCAGCAGCTACTTCCGGGACAGTCATTTAACCGGGGAGCTGTTTTTT.

This clonotype was recorded a few times. The gene calls are TRBV5-1 and TRBJ1-6; D gene ambiguous. Trimming took off 1 base at V and 10 bases at J, with 12 bases between the two ends. Germline CDR1 SGHRS, CDR2 YFSETQ. The CDR3 is made up of 14 amino acids. CDR3 region: CASSLNPTSSPLHF. The DNA for the CDR3 is TGCGCCAGCAGCTTGAATCCTACCAGCTCACCCCTCCACTTT.

This clonotype was seen only a few times. The J gene is TRBJ1-1, the V gene TRBV20-1; 8 nucleotides agree with TRBD1. V lost 6 bases to trimming and J lost 5 bases; unmatched junction nucleotides: 8. CDR1 is DFQATT and CDR2 is SNEGSKA in the germline V gene (reference sequence). The CDR3 is made up of 13 amino acids. CDR3 in DNA: TGCAGTGCCCGCCCGGACAGGGATACTGAAGCTTTCTTT. Amino acid sequence: CSARPDRDTEAFF.

This chain connects TRBV2 to TRBJ1-6; the D is unclear. CDR1 is SNHLY, CDR2 FYNNEI, per germline. The CDR3 has 15 residues. Trimming left V 6 bases short and J 12 bases short, with 21 bases between. The CDR3 DNA reads as TGTGCCAGCAGCGGCGGGAGGGCCTCAAACCTACCCCTCCACTTT. Its translation: CASSGGRASNLPLHF.

This clonotype was recorded at least ten times. This sequence joins TRBV5-1 and TRBJ2-5; 7 nucleotides align to TRBD2. Germline V gives CDR1 SGHRS, CDR2 YFSETQ. The CDR3 length is 15 residues. Germline trimming cut 0 bases from V and 6 bases from J; bases unmatched to any gene: 8. CDR3 nucleotides: TGCGCCAGCAGCTTGGGGTGGACTAGTCCCCAGACCCAGTACTTC. Its translation: CASSLGWTSPQTQYF.

This clonotype was observed a handful of times. This chain connects TRBV10-3 to TRBJ1-3; 7 positions agree with TRBD1. This CDR3 contains 15 residues. V lost 1 base, J lost 0 bases, and 0 bases stayed unmatched. Germline CDR1 is ENHRY and CDR2 is SYGVKD. CDR3 in amino acids: CAISEWTGSGNTIYF. The CDR3 region has the DNA TGTGCCATCAGTGAGTGGACAGGCTCTGGAAACACCATATATTTT.

V gene TRBV20-1 combines with J gene TRBJ2-5; TRBD1 aligns across 9 bases. CDR3 size: 13 residues. V gave up 5 bases and J gave up 5 bases; unmatched junction bases: 6. CDR1 and CDR2 (germline): DFQATT, SNEGSKA (reference sequence). The CDR3 reads CSARQGVRETQYF. CDR3 nucleotides: TGCAGTGCTCGACAGGGGGTGAGGGAGACCCAGTACTTC.

This clonotype was counted ten times or more. The rearrangement uses TRBV10-1 and TRBJ2-3; TRBD1 agrees at 7 bases. The length of the CDR3 is 15 residues. After removal of 5 bases from V and 5 bases from J, the junction contained 10 bases not matched to a gene. CDR1 and CDR2 (germline): WNHNN, SYGVQD (reference sequence). The CDR3 DNA reads TGCGCCAGCAGTCCGACAGGGTCGGTGGGAGATACGCAGTATTTT. This gives the protein CASSPTGSVGDTQYF.

V is TRBV3-1 and J is TRBJ2-3; TRBD1 agrees at 8 bases. Germline CDR1 reads LGHDT; CDR2 reads YNNKEL (reference sequence). The CDR3 has 15 residues. The V and J ends lost 8 bases and 1 base, in that order; junction bases with no gene match: 8. The CDR3 reads CASGIQGDGTDTQYF. CDR3 coding DNA: TGTGCCAGCGGAATACAGGGGGATGGCACAGATACGCAGTATTTT.

Ten or more counts support this clonotype. The chain combines TRBV7-2 with TRBJ1-2, with 10 bases identical to TRBD1. The V segment lost 11 bases and the J segment 6 bases; nucleotides outside the gene matches: 9. The germline V gene has CDR1 SGHTA and CDR2 FQGNSA. The CDR3 has 13 residues. CDR3 residues: CAGRTGGSDGYTF. The CDR3 bases are TGTGCCGGTCGGACAGGGGGATCTGATGGCTACACCTTC.

Here the CDR3 reads CASSLGRKMNTEAFF. As DNA, the CDR3 is TGTGCCAGCAGTTTAGGGCGAAAGATGAACACTGAAGCTTTCTTT. This sequence joins TRBV12-3 or TRBV12-4 and TRBJ1-1; D gene ambiguous. CDR3 length equals 15 residues. V was trimmed by 1 base and J by 0 bases, leaving 9 bases between them.

The chain is built from TRBV5-6 and TRBJ2-3; 12 positions agree with TRBD2. The germline CDR1 and CDR2 sequences are SGHDT and YYEEEE. Unmatched junction bases numbered 7, after V lost 2 bases and J lost 3 bases. This CDR3 is built from 17 residues. CDR3 amino acids: CASSFTLLAGGTDTQYF. CDR3 DNA sequence: TGTGCCAGCAGCTTTACCTTACTAGCGGGGGGAACAGATACGCAGTATTTT.

This clonotype was seen repeatedly, ten times or more. The chain has TRBV20-1 and TRBJ2-4; TRBD1 might be the D (6 bases). The V gene's germline CDR1 is DFQATT and CDR2 SNEGSKA (reference sequence). Trimming took off 3 bases at V and 3 bases at J, with 12 bases between the two ends. The CDR3 consists of 14 residues. The CDR3 DNA reads TGCAGTGCTAGGCAGGGGTTAGGCAAAAACATTCAGTACTTC. Protein product: CSARQGLGKNIQYF.

This clonotype was seen at least ten times. This chain connects TRBV19 to TRBJ2-1, with 9 bases that match TRBD2. CDR1 and CDR2 from the germline V gene are LNHDA and SQIVND (reference sequence). There are 15 residues in the CDR3. After removal of 3 bases from V and 8 bases from J, the junction contained 8 bases not matched to a gene. This chain's CDR3 is CASSIRRGGRDEQFF. CDR3 DNA sequence: TGTGCCAGTAGTATCAGGCGGGGGGGCAGGGATGAGCAGTTCTTC.

This clonotype was counted between two and nine times. The chain uses TRBV20-1 and TRBJ1-5; D perhaps matches TRBD1 (5 bases). Trimming removed 6 bases at V and 5 bases at J, with 23 bases between. Germline V CDR1 and CDR2: DFQATT, SNEGSKA (reference sequence). This CDR3 contains 16 residues. CDR3 sequence (DNA): TGCAGTGCGACGGGGCTTGGAGGGTGGGTTCATCAGCCCCAGCATTTT. Residues: CSATGLGGWVHQPQHF.

In its sample, this clonotype was seen a few times. The gene calls are TRBV12-3 or TRBV12-4 and TRBJ2-7; TRBD1 aligns across 8 bases. The CDR3 extends over 14 amino acids. The trim removed 3 bases at V and 6 bases at J, leaving 7 bases unmatched. CDR3 nucleotide sequence: TGTGCCAGCAGTTTTTTCCAGGGGGCGGGCGAGCAGTACGTC. Protein: CASSFFQGAGEQYV.

This clonotype has a handful of counts. V gene TRBV5-1 combines with J gene TRBJ2-1, with TRBD2 identical over 12 bases. CDR3 length equals 15 residues. Germline assignment: CDR1 SGHRS and CDR2 YFSETQ. After removal of 4 bases from V and 7 bases from J, the junction contained 6 bases not matched to a gene. The CDR3 DNA reads TGCGCCAGCAGCACCCTAGCGGGGGGGCCTAATGAGCAGTTCTTC. Its protein product is CASSTLAGGPNEQFF.

CDR3 protein: CASSEGHQETQYF. In DNA form, the CDR3 reads TGCGCCAGCAGTGAGGGACACCAAGAGACCCAGTACTTC. The chain has TRBV10-1 and TRBJ2-5; D call uncertain. With 2 bases removed from V and 0 bases from J, the gap between germline ends came to 4 bases. The CDR3 runs 13 residues. CDR1 and CDR2 (germline): WNHNN, SYGVQD (reference sequence).

This clonotype was detected only a few times. V usage is TRBV6-5 and J usage is TRBJ1-2; D unclear. V lost 2 bases and J lost 7, with 14 bases in between. Germline V lookup: CDR1 MNHEY, CDR2 SVGAGI. CDR3 length: 14 residues. The CDR3 here is CASSYTRASRGYTF. DNA of the CDR3: TGTGCCAGCAGTTACACCCGGGCCTCGCGTGGCTACACCTTC.